This TCR beta chain is from a study of T cells in localized non-small cell lung cancer. Study-wide results and caveats: Clonality of T cells reached its maximum in uninvolved adjacent lung, surpassing tumor. A median of 57 of the top 100 tumor clones appeared in adjacent lung, which was paired and uninvolved. Heterogeneity cannot be ruled out, as sequencing used one tumor region only. Longer overall survival was linked to higher blood T cell density.

TCRdb's table, derived via immunoSEQ multiplex PCR, lists solely in-frame clones and lacks some. The sample includes about 3,500 clones, approximately 20% seen only once; the top ten take less than 5.5%. Details on this clone: Its cognate antigen is unknown.

Specimen: lung tumor tissue, collected before any cancer treatment. This receptor was identified in a female donor of 60 years or more with stage II lung adenocarcinoma.

This CDR3 reads CSDQGQGYGYTF. Here the CDR3 DNA reads TGCAGCGACCAGGGACAGGGTTATGGCTACACCTTC. The chain has TRBV29-1 and TRBJ1-2, with 9 bases identical to TRBD1. V lost 7 bases and J lost 5; bases outside the gene matches: 5. Germline V gene sequence: CDR1 SQVTM, CDR2 ANQGSEA. This CDR3 is built from 12 residues.